This T cell receptor beta chain was captured by sequencing in a study of blood T cell repertoires in COVID-19. Study in general: The samples span acute and convalescent COVID-19 from the United States, Italy and Spain. Sources were T cells, B-cell-depleted T cells, or PBMCs; the material itself was cDNA or gDNA.

The trim removed 3 bases at V and 8 bases at J, leaving 5 bases unmatched. The CDR3 has 13 amino acids. CDR1 and CDR2 from the germline V gene are SGDLS and YYNGEE. In the authors' workflow: Reference gene primer amplification yielded estimated nucleated cell counts. The data were produced by immunoSEQ multiplex PCR, yet TCRdb's version contains in-frame clones alone and is incomplete. V and J calls and clone size are given by that table; D and trimming were obtained from the DNA. The data hold about 90,000 clones, with around 93% observed a single time. The sample comprised peripheral blood. This receptor was identified in a human donor with active COVID-19. The donor label of this sample is uncertain. The chain joins TRBV9 to TRBJ1-2, with 9 bases matching TRBD1. CDR3 nucleotides: TGTGCCAGCAGCGAGGACAGGGGTGACGGCTACACCTTC. Translation: CASSEDRGDGYTF. Looking up the rest from reference TRBV9 and TRBJ1-2 gives the full variable domain: DSGVTQTPKHLITATGQRVTLRCSPRSGDLSVYWYQQSLDQGLQFLIQYYNGEERAKGNILERFSAQQFPDLHSELNLSSLELGDSALYFCASSEDRGDGYTFGSGTRLTVV.